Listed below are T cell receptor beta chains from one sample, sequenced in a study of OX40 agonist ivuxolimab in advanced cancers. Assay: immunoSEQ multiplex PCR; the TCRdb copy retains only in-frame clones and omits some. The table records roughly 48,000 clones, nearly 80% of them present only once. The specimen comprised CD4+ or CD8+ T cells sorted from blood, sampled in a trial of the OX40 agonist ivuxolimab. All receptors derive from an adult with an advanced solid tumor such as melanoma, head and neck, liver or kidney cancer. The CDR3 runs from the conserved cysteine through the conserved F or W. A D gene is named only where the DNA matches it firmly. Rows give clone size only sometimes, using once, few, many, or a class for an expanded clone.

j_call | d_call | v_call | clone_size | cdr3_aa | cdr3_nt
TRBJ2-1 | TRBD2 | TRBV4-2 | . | CASSQDPGLAGGDEQFF | TGTGCCAGCAGCCAAGACCCGGGACTAGCGGGAGGGGATGAGCAGTTCTTC
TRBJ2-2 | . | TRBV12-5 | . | CASGTNREVTHTGELFF | TGTGCTAGTGGTACAAACAGGGAGGTCACCCACACCGGGGAGCTGTTTTTT
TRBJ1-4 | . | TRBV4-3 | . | CASSRRGLGEKLFF | TGCGCCAGCAGCCGACGGGGGTTGGGGGAAAAACTGTTTTTT
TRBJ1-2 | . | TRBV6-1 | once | CASRAAGYGYTF | TGTGCCAGCAGGGCAGCTGGCTATGGCTACACCTTC
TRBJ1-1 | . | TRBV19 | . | CASSVQGNTEAFF | TGTGCCAGTAGTGTACAGGGGAACACTGAAGCTTTCTTT
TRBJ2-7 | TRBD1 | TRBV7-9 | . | CASSLDRGSEQYF | TGTGCCAGCAGCTTAGACAGGGGGTCCGAGCAGTACTTC
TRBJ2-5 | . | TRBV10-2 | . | CASSVSTGSPETQYF | TGCGCCAGCAGTGTTAGTACAGGATCCCCAGAGACCCAGTACTTC
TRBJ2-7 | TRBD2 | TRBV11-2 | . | CASSAGTSGLAYEQYF | TGTGCCAGCAGCGCCGGGACTAGCGGGTTAGCCTACGAGCAGTACTTC
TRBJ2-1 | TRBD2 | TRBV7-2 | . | CASSLGLAGAYNEQFF | TGTGCCAGCAGCTTAGGACTAGCGGGAGCGTACAATGAGCAGTTCTTC
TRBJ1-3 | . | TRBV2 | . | CASSEAEWEPTGNTIYF | TGTGCCAGCAGTGAAGCGGAATGGGAGCCTACGGGAAACACCATATATTTT
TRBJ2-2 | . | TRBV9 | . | CASSELSGSGELFF | TGTGCCAGCAGCGAGCTCTCAGGGTCCGGGGAGCTGTTTTTT
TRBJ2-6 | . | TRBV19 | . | CASSMATDSGANVLTF | TGTGCCAGTAGTATGGCGACAGACTCTGGGGCCAACGTCCTGACTTTC
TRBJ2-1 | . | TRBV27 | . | CASTGGGVPYNEQFF | TGTGCCAGTACCGGGGGCGGGGTTCCCTACAATGAGCAGTTCTTC
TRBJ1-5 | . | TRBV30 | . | CAWSTGNQPQHF | TGTGCCTGGAGTACCGGGAATCAGCCCCAGCATTTT